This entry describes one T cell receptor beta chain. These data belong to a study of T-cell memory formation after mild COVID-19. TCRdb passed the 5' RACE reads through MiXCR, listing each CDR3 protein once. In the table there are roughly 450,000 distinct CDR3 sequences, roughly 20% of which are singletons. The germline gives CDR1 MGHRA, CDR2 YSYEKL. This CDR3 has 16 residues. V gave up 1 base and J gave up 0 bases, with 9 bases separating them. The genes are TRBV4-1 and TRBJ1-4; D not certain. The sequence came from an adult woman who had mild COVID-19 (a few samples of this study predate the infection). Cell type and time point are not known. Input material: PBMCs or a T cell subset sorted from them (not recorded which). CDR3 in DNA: TGCGCCAGCAGCCAAGGGGTCGGGACAACTAATGAAAAACTGTTTTTT. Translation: CASSQGVGTTNEKLFF.